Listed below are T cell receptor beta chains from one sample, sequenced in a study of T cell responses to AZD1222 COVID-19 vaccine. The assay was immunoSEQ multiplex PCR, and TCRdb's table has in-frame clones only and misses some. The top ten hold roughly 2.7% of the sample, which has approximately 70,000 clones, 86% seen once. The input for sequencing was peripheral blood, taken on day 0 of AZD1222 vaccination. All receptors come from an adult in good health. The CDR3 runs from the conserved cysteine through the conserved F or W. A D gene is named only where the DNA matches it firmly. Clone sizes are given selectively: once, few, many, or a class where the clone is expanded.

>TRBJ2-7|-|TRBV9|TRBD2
TGTGCCAGCAGCTCCTCCGGGACTAGCGGGAGAGGCGAGCAGTACTTC
CASSSSGTSGRGEQYF
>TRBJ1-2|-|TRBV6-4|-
TGTGCCAGCAAATGGAGGGACAACTATGGCTACACCTTC
CASKWRDNYGYTF
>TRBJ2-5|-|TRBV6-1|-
TGTGCCAGCAGTGAACGTAAGCAAGAGACCCAGTACTTC
CASSERKQETQYF
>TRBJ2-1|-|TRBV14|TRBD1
TGTGCCAGCAGCCAAGATTGGGGACAGGGCCGAGGGAATGGGCAGTTCTTC
CASSQDWGQGRGNGQFF
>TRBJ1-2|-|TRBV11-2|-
TGTGCCAGCAGCTCCCGACTTCAACCTAACTATGGCTACACCTTC
CASSSRLQPNYGYTF
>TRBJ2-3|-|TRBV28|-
TGTGCCAGCAGTTTATCCGGGAGTGGGGCAGATACGCAGTATTTT
CASSLSGSGADTQYF
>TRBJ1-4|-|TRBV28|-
TGTGCCAGCGGGGGATCAGGTTTTTCAACTAATGAAAAACTGTTTTTT
CASGGSGFSTNEKLFF
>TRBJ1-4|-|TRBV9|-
TGTGCCAGCAGCGTTCGGGAGGGGACTAATGAAAAACTGTTTTTT
CASSVREGTNEKLFF
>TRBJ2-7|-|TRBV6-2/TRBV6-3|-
TGTGCCAGCAGTTACACCCGACGGTCGAACTCCTACGAGCAGTACTTC
CASSYTRRSNSYEQYF
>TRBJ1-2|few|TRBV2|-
TGTGCCAGCAGTGAAGGGGGGGGCGCGTCTGGCTACACCTTC
CASSEGGGASGYTF
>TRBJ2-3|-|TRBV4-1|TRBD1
TGCGCCAGCAGCCAAGATCTAATTCCCACAGGGGCGGCAGATACGCAGTATTTT
CASSQDLIPTGAADTQYF
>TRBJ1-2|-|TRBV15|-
TGTGCCACCAGCAGACCGGACAACCCCTATGGCTACACCTTC
CATSRPDNPYGYTF
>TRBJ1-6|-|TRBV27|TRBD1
TGTGCCAGCACCGCGGGACAGGGGAAGGCTCTGGGCTCACCCCTCCACTTT
CASTAGQGKALGSPLHF
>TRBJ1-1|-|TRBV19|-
TGTGCCAGTAGTATAGGGGCAGCTATTGAAGCTTTCTTT
CASSIGAAIEAFF
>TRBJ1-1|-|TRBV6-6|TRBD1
TGTGCCAGCAGGCCGGGACAGGGGCGGACTGAAGCTTTCTTT
CASRPGQGRTEAFF
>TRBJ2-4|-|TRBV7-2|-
TGTGCCAGCAGCTCCAATCTACAGCTAGCCAAAAACATTCAGTACTTC
CASSSNLQLAKNIQYF
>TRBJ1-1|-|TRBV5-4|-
TGTGCCAGCAGCTCTGTTTACACTGAAGCTTTCTTT
CASSSVYTEAFF
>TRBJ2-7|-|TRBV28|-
TGTGCCAGCAGTTTGCCCTCCACCCTCGAGCAGTACTTC
CASSLPSTLEQYF
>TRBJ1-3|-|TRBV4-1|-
TGCGCCAGCAGAGGACTGGGACAAGGGGCTGGAAACACCATATATTTT
CASRGLGQGAGNTIYF
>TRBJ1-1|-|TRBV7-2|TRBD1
TGTGCCAGCAGCTCCTGGACAGGGGGCGCTTGGAACACTGAAGCTTTCTTT
CASSSWTGGAWNTEAFF
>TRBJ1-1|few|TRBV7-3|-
TGTGCCAGCAGCTTAACCGCCGGGGGGAACACTGAAGCTTTCTTT
CASSLTAGGNTEAFF
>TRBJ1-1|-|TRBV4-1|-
TGCGCCAGCAGAAACCGAGAGGGGGAGGCCACTGAAGCTTTCTTT
CASRNREGEATEAFF
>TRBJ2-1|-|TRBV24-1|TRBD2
TGTGCCACCGGTGTAGGACTAGCGGGAGGAGAGCAGTTCTTC
CATGVGLAGGEQFF
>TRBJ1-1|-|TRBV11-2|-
TGTGCCAGCAGCCCCATCAGGGGTGTAATGAACACTGAAGCTTTCTTT
CASSPIRGVMNTEAFF